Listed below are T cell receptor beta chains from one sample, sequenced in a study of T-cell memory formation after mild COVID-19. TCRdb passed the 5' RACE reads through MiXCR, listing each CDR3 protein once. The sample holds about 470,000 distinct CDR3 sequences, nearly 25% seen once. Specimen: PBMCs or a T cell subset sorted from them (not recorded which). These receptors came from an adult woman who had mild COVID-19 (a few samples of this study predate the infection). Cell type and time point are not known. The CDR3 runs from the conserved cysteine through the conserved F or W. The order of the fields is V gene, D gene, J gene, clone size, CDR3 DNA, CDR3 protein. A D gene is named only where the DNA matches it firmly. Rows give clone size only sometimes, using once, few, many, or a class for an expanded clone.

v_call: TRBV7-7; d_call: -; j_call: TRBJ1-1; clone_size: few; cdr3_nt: TGTGCCAGCAGCCCCTTTGTTGGGGGGCCCACTGAAGCTTTCTTT; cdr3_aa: CASSPFVGGPTEAFF
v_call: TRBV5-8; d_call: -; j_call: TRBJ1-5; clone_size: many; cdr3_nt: TGTGCCAGCAGCTTAACGGGTTATAGCAATCAGCCCCAGCATTTT; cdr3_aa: CASSLTGYSNQPQHF
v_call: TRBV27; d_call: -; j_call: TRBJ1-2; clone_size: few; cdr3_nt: TGTGCCAGCAGTTTGTCGGCAACCGCCTTCTATGGCTACACCTTC; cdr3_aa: CASSLSATAFYGYTF
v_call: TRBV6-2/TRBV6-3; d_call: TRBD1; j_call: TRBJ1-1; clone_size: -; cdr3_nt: TGTGCCAGCAGTAGGACAGGGAACAGTGAAGCTTTCTTT; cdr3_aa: CASSRTGNSEAFF
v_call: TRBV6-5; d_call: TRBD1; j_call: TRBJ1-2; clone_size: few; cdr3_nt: TGTGCCAGCAGTTACGATGGACAGGGGGCTCGGGGCTACACCTTC; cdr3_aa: CASSYDGQGARGYTF
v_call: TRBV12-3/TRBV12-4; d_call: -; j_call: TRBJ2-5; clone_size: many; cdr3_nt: TGTGCCAGCAGTTTGATGGAGACCCAGTACTTC; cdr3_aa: CASSLMETQYF
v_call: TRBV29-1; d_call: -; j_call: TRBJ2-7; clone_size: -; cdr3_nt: TGCAGCGCCCGGGACGCCTCCTACGAGCAGTACTTC; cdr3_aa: CSARDASYEQYF
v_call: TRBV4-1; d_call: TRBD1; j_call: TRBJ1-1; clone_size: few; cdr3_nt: TGCGCCAGCAGCCAGACAGGGGGGAACACTGAAGCTTTCTTT; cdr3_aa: CASSQTGGNTEAFF
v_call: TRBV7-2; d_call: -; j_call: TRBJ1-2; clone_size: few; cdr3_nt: TGTGCCAGCAGCCTCGACAAGAACTATGGCTACACCTTC; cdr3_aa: CASSLDKNYGYTF
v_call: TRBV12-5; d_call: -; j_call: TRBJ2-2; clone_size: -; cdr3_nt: TGTGCTAGTGGTTTGGTACAAGGCGGGACGAACACCGGGGAGCTGTTTTTT; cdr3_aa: CASGLVQGGTNTGELFF
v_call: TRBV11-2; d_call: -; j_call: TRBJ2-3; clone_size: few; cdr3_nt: TGTGCCAGCAGCCCCCTGGGCGGGCCGCGGGATACGCAGTATTTT; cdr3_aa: CASSPLGGPRDTQYF
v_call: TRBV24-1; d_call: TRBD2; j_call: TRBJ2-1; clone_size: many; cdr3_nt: TGTGCCACCAGTGATTGGACTAGCGCATTTCACAATGAGCAGTTCTTC; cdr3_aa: CATSDWTSAFHNEQFF
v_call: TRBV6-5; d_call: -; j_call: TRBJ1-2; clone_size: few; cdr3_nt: TGTGCCAGCAGTTACGACAGGATTTCTAACTATGGCTACACCTTC; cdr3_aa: CASSYDRISNYGYTF
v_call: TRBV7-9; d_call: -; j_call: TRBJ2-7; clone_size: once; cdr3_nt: TGTGCCAGCAGAATTGAGGGCCGCCCCTCCGAGCAGTACTTC; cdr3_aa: CASRIEGRPSEQYF
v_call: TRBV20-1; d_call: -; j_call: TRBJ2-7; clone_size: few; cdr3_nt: TGCAGTGCCGGAGACTTACAGGTTGTGGAGTACGAGCAGTACTTC; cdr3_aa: CSAGDLQVVEYEQYF
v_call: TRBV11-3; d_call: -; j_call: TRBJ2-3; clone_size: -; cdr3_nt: TGTGCCAGCAGCTCGACTGAGCGGGCCGGGGATACGCAGTATTTT; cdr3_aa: CASSSTERAGDTQYF
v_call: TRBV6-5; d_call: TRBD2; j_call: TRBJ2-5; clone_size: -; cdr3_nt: TGTGCCAGCAGTTACTCGCGGGGGGCCTCTAGAGAGACCCAGTACTTC; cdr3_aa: CASSYSRGASRETQYF
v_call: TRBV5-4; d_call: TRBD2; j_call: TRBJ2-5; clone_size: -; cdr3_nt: TGTGCCAGCAGCGCTCTAGCGGGAGTACGGGAGACCCAGTACTTC; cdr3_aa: CASSALAGVRETQYF
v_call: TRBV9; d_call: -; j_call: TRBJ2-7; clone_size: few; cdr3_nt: TGTGCCAGCAGCCGGGTGTCCGGCTACGAGCAGTACTTC; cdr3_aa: CASSRVSGYEQYF
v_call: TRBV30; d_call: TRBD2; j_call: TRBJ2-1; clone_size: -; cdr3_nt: TGTGCCTGGAGTGTCGGACTAGCGACTCCTGAGCAGTTCTTC; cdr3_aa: CAWSVGLATPEQFF
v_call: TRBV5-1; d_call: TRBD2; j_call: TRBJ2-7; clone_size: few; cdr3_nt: TGCGCCAGCAGCGGGGGACTAGCGGGTCCCTACGAGCAGTACTTC; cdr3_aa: CASSGGLAGPYEQYF
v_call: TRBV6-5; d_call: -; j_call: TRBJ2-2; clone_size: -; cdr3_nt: TGTGCCAGCAGTTACCAACCTAGAGTTCGGACCGGGGAGCTGTTTTTT; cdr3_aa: CASSYQPRVRTGELFF
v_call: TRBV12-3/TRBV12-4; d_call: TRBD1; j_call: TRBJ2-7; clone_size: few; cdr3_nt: TGTGCCAGCAGGAGGACAGGGGGAGGCTCCTACGAGCAGTACTTC; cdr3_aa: CASRRTGGGSYEQYF
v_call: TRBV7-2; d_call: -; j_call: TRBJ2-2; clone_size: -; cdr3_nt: TGTGCCAGCACCCGCCAGAGCGGGGAGCTGTTTTTT; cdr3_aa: CASTRQSGELFF
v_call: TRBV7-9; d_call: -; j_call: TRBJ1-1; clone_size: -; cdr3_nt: TGTGCCAGCAGCTTACATTCGGCGAACACTGAAGCTTTCTTT; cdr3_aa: CASSLHSANTEAFF
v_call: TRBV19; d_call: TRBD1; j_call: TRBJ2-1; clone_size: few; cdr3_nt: TGTGCCAGCGAAGGGACAGGGAGCTCCTACAATGAGCAGTTCTTC; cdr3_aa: CASEGTGSSYNEQFF
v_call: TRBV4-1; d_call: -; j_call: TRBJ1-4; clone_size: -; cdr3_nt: TGCGCCAGCAGCCAAGTGGGGTCAGGGGATGAAAAACTGTTTTTT; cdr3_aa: CASSQVGSGDEKLFF
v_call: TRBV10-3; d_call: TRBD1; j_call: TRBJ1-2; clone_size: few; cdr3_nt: TGTGCCATCAGAGGACAGGGGAATAACTATGGCTACACCTTC; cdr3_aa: CAIRGQGNNYGYTF
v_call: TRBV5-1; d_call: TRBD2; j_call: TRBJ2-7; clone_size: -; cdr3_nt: TGCGCCAGCAGCTTAGTTGGACTAGACTACGAGCAGTACTTC; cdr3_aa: CASSLVGLDYEQYF
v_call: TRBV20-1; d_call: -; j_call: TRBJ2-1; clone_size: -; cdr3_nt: TGCAGTGCCCCACGTCCCTTCTCCTACAATGAGCAGTTCTTC; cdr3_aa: CSAPRPFSYNEQFF
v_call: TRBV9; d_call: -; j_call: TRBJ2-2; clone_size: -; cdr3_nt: TGTGCCAGCAGATATTCTTACACCGGGGAGCTGTTTTTT; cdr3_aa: CASRYSYTGELFF
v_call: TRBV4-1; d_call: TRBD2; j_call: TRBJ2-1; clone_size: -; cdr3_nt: TGCGCCAGCAGAAGGTTAGCGGGGGATTACAATGAGCAGTTCTTC; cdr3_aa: CASRRLAGDYNEQFF
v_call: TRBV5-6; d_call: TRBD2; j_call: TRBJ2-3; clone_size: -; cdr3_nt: TGTGCCAGCAGCTCCACCCCAGCGGGGGGCTTTAATACGCAGTATTTT; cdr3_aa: CASSSTPAGGFNTQYF
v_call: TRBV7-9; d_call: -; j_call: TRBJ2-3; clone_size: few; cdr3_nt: TGTGCCAGCAGCCAGGGCGGATATACGCAGTATTTT; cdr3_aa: CASSQGGYTQYF
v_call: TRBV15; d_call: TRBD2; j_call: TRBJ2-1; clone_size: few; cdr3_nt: TGTGCCACCAGCAGAGGCGGGGGGGCGGTCTACAATGAGCAGTTCTTC; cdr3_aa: CATSRGGGAVYNEQFF
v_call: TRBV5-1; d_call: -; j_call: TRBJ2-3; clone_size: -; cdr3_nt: TGCGCCAGCAGCTTGGCCCCTTCGGCGGGCGTGGATACGCAGTATTTT; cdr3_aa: CASSLAPSAGVDTQYF
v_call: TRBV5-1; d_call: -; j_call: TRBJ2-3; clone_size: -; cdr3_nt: TGCGCCAGCAGCTTGATCAGCTCAGATACGCAGTATTTT; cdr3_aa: CASSLISSDTQYF
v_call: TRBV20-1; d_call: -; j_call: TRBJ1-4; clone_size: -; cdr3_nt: TGCAGTGCAGGGGGACCGGTATTGAGAGAAAAACTGTTTTTT; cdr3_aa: CSAGGPVLREKLFF
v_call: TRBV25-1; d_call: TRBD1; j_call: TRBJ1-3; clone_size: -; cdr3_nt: TGTGCCAGCCGAACAGGGGGCTCTGGAAACACCATATATTTT; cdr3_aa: CASRTGGSGNTIYF
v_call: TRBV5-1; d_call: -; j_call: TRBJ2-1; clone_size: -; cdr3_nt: TGCGCCAGCAGCTTGGGACAGGAATACAATGAGCAGTTCTTC; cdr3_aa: CASSLGQEYNEQFF
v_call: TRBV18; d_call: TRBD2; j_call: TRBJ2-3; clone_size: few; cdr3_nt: TGTGCCAGCTCACCCCCCACTAGCGGGAGGAGAACAGATACGCAGTATTTT; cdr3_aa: CASSPPTSGRRTDTQYF
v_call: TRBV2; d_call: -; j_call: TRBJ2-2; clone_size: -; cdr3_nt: TGTGCCAGCGGGGGGAAACAACTGAACACCGGGGAGCTGTTTTTT; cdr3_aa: CASGGKQLNTGELFF
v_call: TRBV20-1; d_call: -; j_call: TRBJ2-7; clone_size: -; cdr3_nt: TGCAGTGCTTACCGTAACGAGCAGTACTTC; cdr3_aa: CSAYRNEQYF
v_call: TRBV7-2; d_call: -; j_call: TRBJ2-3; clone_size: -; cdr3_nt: TGTGCCAGCAGCTTAGCGGCAGGGTCGCATACGCAGTATTTT; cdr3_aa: CASSLAAGSHTQYF
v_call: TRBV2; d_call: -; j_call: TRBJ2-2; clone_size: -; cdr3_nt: TGTGCCAGCAGTGAACGGAGACTAGAGCCCAACACCGGGGAGCTGTTTTTT; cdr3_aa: CASSERRLEPNTGELFF
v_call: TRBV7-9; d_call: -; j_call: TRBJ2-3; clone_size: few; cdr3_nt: TGTGCCAGCAGCTTATCGGAGGTCAAGACGACGGATACGCAGTATTTT; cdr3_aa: CASSLSEVKTTDTQYF
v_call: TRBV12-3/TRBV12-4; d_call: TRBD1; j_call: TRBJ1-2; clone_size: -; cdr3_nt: TGTGCCAGCAGCCAGACAGGGGGCGTTGGCTACACCTTC; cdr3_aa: CASSQTGGVGYTF
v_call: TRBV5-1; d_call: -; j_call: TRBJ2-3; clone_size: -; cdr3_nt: TGCGCCAGCAGCCCCACAACAGGTGTCGGCACAGATACGCAGTATTTT; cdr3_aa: CASSPTTGVGTDTQYF
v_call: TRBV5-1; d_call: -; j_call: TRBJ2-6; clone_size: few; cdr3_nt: TGCGCCAGCAGCTTGGTGGCTGGGGCCAACGTCCTGACTTTC; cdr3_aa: CASSLVAGANVLTF
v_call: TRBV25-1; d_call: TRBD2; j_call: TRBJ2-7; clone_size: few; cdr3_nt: TGTGCCAGCAGTCTCATAGGTCCTAGCGGTATCTCCTACGAGCAGTACTTC; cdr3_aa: CASSLIGPSGISYEQYF
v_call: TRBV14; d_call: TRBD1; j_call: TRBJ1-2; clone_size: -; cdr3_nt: TGTGCCAGCAGCCCCGGGACAGGGATCTATGGCTACACCTTC; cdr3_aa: CASSPGTGIYGYTF
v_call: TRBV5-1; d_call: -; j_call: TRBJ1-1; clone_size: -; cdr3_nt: TGCGCCAGCAGCTTGGCCCCAGGGACCACTGAAGCTTTCTTT; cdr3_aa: CASSLAPGTTEAFF
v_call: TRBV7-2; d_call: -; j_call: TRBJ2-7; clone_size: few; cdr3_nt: TGTGCCAGCAGCGTAGGTAGCGCACGCTCCTACGAGCAGTACTTC; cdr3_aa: CASSVGSARSYEQYF
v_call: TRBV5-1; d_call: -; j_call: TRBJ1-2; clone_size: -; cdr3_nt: TGCGCCAGCAGACAGACAGTGACTAACTATGGCTACACCTTC; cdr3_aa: CASRQTVTNYGYTF
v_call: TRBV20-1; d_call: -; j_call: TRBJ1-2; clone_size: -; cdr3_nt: TGCAGTGCTAGCGACGTCAGGGTCTATGGCTACACCTTC; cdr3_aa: CSASDVRVYGYTF
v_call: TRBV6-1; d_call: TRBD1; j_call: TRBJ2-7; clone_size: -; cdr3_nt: TGTGCCAGCAGCAGGACCGGGACAGCGGCCTACGAGCAGTACTTC; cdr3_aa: CASSRTGTAAYEQYF
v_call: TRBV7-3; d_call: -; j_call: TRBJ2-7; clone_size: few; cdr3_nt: TGTGCCAGCAGCCCTCTGGGGCGGGAAGGCAAGCAGTACTTC; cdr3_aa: CASSPLGREGKQYF
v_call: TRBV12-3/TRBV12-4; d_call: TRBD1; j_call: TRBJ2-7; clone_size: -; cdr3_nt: TGTGCCAGCAGTTTACCCTGGACAGGGGTAGGCTACGAGCAGTACTTC; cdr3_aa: CASSLPWTGVGYEQYF
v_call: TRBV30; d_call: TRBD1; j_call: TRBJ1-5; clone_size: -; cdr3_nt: TGTGCCTGGAGTGTGTTTGGACAGGGTAATCAGCCCCAGCATTTT; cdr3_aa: CAWSVFGQGNQPQHF
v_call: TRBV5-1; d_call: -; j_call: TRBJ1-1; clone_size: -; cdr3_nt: TGCGCCAGCAGCTTGGAGGCAGGGTTAATGAACACTGAAGCTTTCTTT; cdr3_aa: CASSLEAGLMNTEAFF